Each of the 10 T cell receptor beta chains below was sequenced from the same sample in a study of glioma-infiltrating T cells after dendritic cell vaccination. Method: immunoSEQ multiplex PCR; TCRdb's copy keeps in-frame clones and lacks some. The table includes 90,000 or so clones, approximately 75% detected once. Time point denoted: after dendritic cell vaccination, including at tumor progression/relapse. Sequenced here: blood, sampled after dendritic cell vaccination. The receptors stem from a human donor with glioblastoma.

The chain joins TRBV9 to TRBJ2-2; D is uncertain. Germline V lookup: CDR1 SGDLS, CDR2 YYNGEE. The CDR3 covers 13 residues. V was shortened by 2 bases and J by 2 bases, with 4 bases between the two germline ends. The CDR3 DNA sequence: TGTGCCAGCAGCGTCGGTAACACCGGGGAGCTGTTTTTT. This sequence encodes CASSVGNTGELFF.

The rearrangement joins TRBV18 to TRBJ2-5; D is uncertain. V lost 8 bases and J lost 0, with 10 bases in between. CDR1 and CDR2 from the germline V gene are KGHSH and LQKENI. The CDR3 sequence is 13 residues long. CDR3 nucleotides: TGTGCCAGCCGTTCCACGGACCAAGAGACCCAGTACTTC. Translating it yields CASRSTDQETQYF.

In this sample, this clone turned up once. This rearrangement joins TRBV7-9 to TRBJ2-1; 8 positions agree with TRBD2. V was pared by 5 bases and J by 5 bases, with 11 bases of the junction left unmatched. The CDR3 is made up of 16 amino acids. Germline CDR1 reads SEHNR; CDR2 reads FQNEAQ (reference sequence). The CDR3 DNA sequence: TGTGCCAGCAGCCTCCGGGATACGGGGGGGGACAATGAGCAGTTCTTC. It specifies CASSLRDTGGDNEQFF.

Comment on this clone: Different DNA sequences within this sample yield the same CDR3. The V gene is TRBV5-1, the J gene TRBJ1-5, with D tentatively TRBD1 (5 bases). Germline values: CDR1 SGHRS, CDR2 YFSETQ. This CDR3 comprises 16 residues. V was clipped by 0 bases and J by 1 base, with 11 bases between them. This CDR3 reads CASSLEGQGSNQPQHF. For the CDR3, the DNA is TGCGCCAGCAGCTTGGAGGGGCAGGGAAGCAATCAGCCCCAGCATTTT.

The rearrangement links TRBV6-6 to TRBJ1-1; 10 positions agree with TRBD1. Losses at the gene ends were 8 bases for V and 8 bases for J; bases not matched to a gene: 8. CDR3 length: 13 amino acids. CDR1 MNHNY and CDR2 SVGAGI come from the germline V gene (reference sequence). The CDR3 reads CASVSGQGIEAFF. The DNA for the CDR3 is TGTGCCAGCGTATCGGGACAGGGGATCGAAGCTTTCTTT.

This chain connects TRBV25-1 to TRBJ2-1; 12 nucleotides align to TRBD1. The junction had 6 bases not matched to a gene; V was cut back by 1 base and J by 8 bases. Germline lookup yields CDR1 MGHDK and CDR2 SYGVNS. The CDR3 is 16 amino acids. This CDR3 reads CASSEWGTGGGDEQFF. CDR3 in DNA: TGTGCCAGCAGTGAATGGGGGACAGGGGGCGGGGATGAGCAGTTCTTC.

The rearrangement links TRBV5-1 to TRBJ2-7; maybe TRBD2 (5 bases). CDR3 length: 14 residues. Between the trimmed V and J ends, which lost 3 bases and 2 bases, there was a span of 12 bases. The germline gives CDR1 SGHRS, CDR2 YFSETQ. The CDR3 coding sequence is TGCGCCAGCAGCTCGGCCCCGGGGACCTACGAGCAGTACTTC. Its protein is CASSSAPGTYEQYF.

J is TRBJ2-1 and V is TRBV5-1; 9 positions match TRBD2. The V segment lost 0 bases and the J segment 1 base; nucleotides outside the gene matches: 2. The CDR3 has 16 amino acids. Germline values: CDR1 SGHRS, CDR2 YFSETQ. DNA for the CDR3: TGCGCCAGCAGCTTGGTGCTAGCGGGGTCCTACAATGAGCAGTTCTTC. The encoded protein is CASSLVLAGSYNEQFF.

The chain couples TRBV27 to TRBJ1-3; D remains unclear. Trimming took off 2 bases at V and 2 bases at J, with 7 bases between the two ends. Germline CDR1 reads MNHEY; CDR2 reads SMNVEV (reference sequence). This CDR3 contains 14 residues. The CDR3 reads CASSLQKTGNTIYF. Written as DNA, the CDR3 is TGTGCCAGCAGTTTACAGAAAACTGGAAACACCATATATTTT.

This chain joins TRBV2 and TRBJ1-5; tentatively, D is TRBD1 (6 bases). Germline V gene data show CDR1 as SNHLY and CDR2 as FYNNEI. V lost 4 bases to trimming and J lost 2 bases, with 15 bases between them. CDR3 size: 16 residues. CDR3 in DNA: TGTGCCAGCAGTGGTTCAGGGGACGGGGGCAATCAGCCCCAGCATTTT. Its translation is CASSGSGDGGNQPQHF. Drawing the rest from reference TRBV2 and TRBJ1-5, the complete variable domain is EPEVTQTPSHQVTQMGQEVILRCVPISNHLYFYWYRQILGQKVEFLVSFYNNEISEKSEIFDDQFSVERPDGSNFTLKIRSTKLEDSAMYFCASSGSGDGGNQPQHFGDGTRLSIL.